The rows below give T cell receptor beta chains drawn from one sample of a study of cytomegalovirus exposure and HLA in healthy donors. Assay used: immunoSEQ multiplex PCR; TCRdb lists only in-frame clones, some missing. The data contain 210,000 or so clones, approximately 82% of them singletons. Sequenced: PBMCs. The receptors were gathered from a woman aged 45-59 years in good health and CMV-seropositive. CDR3s include the opening cysteine and the closing phenylalanine or tryptophan. The order of the fields is clone size, V gene, D gene, J gene, CDR3 DNA, CDR3 protein. The D gene is left open where the match is weak. Clone sizes are given selectively: once, few, many, or a class where the clone is expanded.

clone_size: -; v_call: TRBV6-1; d_call: -; j_call: TRBJ2-6; cdr3_nt: TGTGCCAGCAGTGAAGCGCGGGTAGTGGGTGCCAACGTCCTGACTTTC; cdr3_aa: CASSEARVVGANVLTF
clone_size: -; v_call: TRBV19; d_call: TRBD1; j_call: TRBJ2-7; cdr3_nt: TGTGCCAGTAGTGTCCTGCAGCGACAGGGAAGGCACGAGCAGTACTTC; cdr3_aa: CASSVLQRQGRHEQYF
clone_size: few; v_call: TRBV4-2; d_call: TRBD1; j_call: TRBJ1-2; cdr3_nt: TGTGCCAGCAGCCAAAGGGGACAGGGTTTCTATGGCTACACCTTC; cdr3_aa: CASSQRGQGFYGYTF
clone_size: -; v_call: TRBV5-4; d_call: -; j_call: TRBJ1-4; cdr3_nt: TGTGCCAGCAGCTTCAGGGCAGGGACTAATGAAAAACTGTTTTTT; cdr3_aa: CASSFRAGTNEKLFF
clone_size: -; v_call: TRBV6-5; d_call: TRBD1; j_call: TRBJ1-2; cdr3_nt: TGTGCCAGCAGCCCGGACAGGAGCTATGGCTACACCTTC; cdr3_aa: CASSPDRSYGYTF
clone_size: once; v_call: TRBV6-1; d_call: -; j_call: TRBJ1-4; cdr3_nt: TGTGCCAGCAGTGGACGGAAAGTGGCGACTAGTGAAAAACTGTTTTTT; cdr3_aa: CASSGRKVATSEKLFF
clone_size: -; v_call: TRBV6-5; d_call: -; j_call: TRBJ2-7; cdr3_nt: TGTGCCAGCAGTTACGGCGGGATGCCATACGAGCAGTACTTC; cdr3_aa: CASSYGGMPYEQYF
clone_size: -; v_call: TRBV2; d_call: -; j_call: TRBJ2-2; cdr3_nt: TGTGCCAGCAGTGTCCGCCAGGGGACCGGGGAGCTGTTTTTT; cdr3_aa: CASSVRQGTGELFF
clone_size: -; v_call: TRBV7-6; d_call: -; j_call: TRBJ1-1; cdr3_nt: TGTGCCAGCAGCGCCGGGGACACTGAAGCTTTCTTT; cdr3_aa: CASSAGDTEAFF
clone_size: -; v_call: TRBV9; d_call: -; j_call: TRBJ1-4; cdr3_nt: TGTGCCAGCAGCCCCCGGGAGGGGGCAACTAATGAAAAACTGTTTTTT; cdr3_aa: CASSPREGATNEKLFF
clone_size: -; v_call: TRBV2; d_call: TRBD2; j_call: TRBJ2-1; cdr3_nt: TGTGCCAGCAGTGAAGCAGCGGGGGACAATGAGCAGTTCTTC; cdr3_aa: CASSEAAGDNEQFF
clone_size: once; v_call: TRBV5-1; d_call: -; j_call: TRBJ2-1; cdr3_nt: TGCGCCAGCAGCTTGGGGGAGTACTACAATGAGCAGTTCTTC; cdr3_aa: CASSLGEYYNEQFF
clone_size: -; v_call: TRBV4-3; d_call: -; j_call: TRBJ2-1; cdr3_nt: TGCGCCAGCAGCCAAGACAGGGTATACAATGAGCAGTTCTTC; cdr3_aa: CASSQDRVYNEQFF
clone_size: -; v_call: TRBV7-3; d_call: -; j_call: TRBJ2-1; cdr3_nt: TGTGCCAGCAGCTCCGACAGGTTAAATGAGCAGTTCTTC; cdr3_aa: CASSSDRLNEQFF
clone_size: -; v_call: TRBV28; d_call: TRBD1; j_call: TRBJ2-7; cdr3_nt: TGTGCCAGCAGTTTATTAGGACAGGGAACCTACGAGCAGTACTTC; cdr3_aa: CASSLLGQGTYEQYF
clone_size: once; v_call: TRBV19; d_call: -; j_call: TRBJ2-3; cdr3_nt: TGTGCTTCCTCGCGGGGCCTCACAGATACGCAGTATTTT; cdr3_aa: CASSRGLTDTQYF
clone_size: -; v_call: TRBV5-1; d_call: -; j_call: TRBJ2-3; cdr3_nt: TGCGCCAGCAGCTTTGCGGATACGCAGTATTTT; cdr3_aa: CASSFADTQYF
clone_size: -; v_call: TRBV20-1; d_call: -; j_call: TRBJ2-7; cdr3_nt: TGCAGTGCCGCGGGACCCTACGAGCAGTACTTC; cdr3_aa: CSAAGPYEQYF
clone_size: -; v_call: TRBV7-2; d_call: TRBD1; j_call: TRBJ1-3; cdr3_nt: TGTGCCAGCAGCTCCGGTACCACTAAAGACAGGGGGTGGAACACCATATATTTT; cdr3_aa: CASSSGTTKDRGWNTIYF
clone_size: -; v_call: TRBV10-2; d_call: -; j_call: TRBJ2-5; cdr3_nt: TGCGCCAGCAGTGAGGGCCGAAACAGAGAGACCCAGTACTTC; cdr3_aa: CASSEGRNRETQYF
clone_size: -; v_call: TRBV5-8; d_call: TRBD1; j_call: TRBJ1-3; cdr3_nt: TGTGCCAGCGGGCCCGGGACAGCTTTCTCTGGAAACACCATATATTTT; cdr3_aa: CASGPGTAFSGNTIYF
clone_size: -; v_call: TRBV4-2; d_call: -; j_call: TRBJ2-6; cdr3_nt: TGTGCCAGCAGCCAAGACGGGAAAACCTTCTCTGGGGCCAACGTCCTGACTTTC; cdr3_aa: CASSQDGKTFSGANVLTF
clone_size: -; v_call: TRBV27; d_call: -; j_call: TRBJ2-1; cdr3_nt: TGTGCCAGCAGTTTAGGTGGGGCCGCTTCCTACAATGAGCAGTTCTTC; cdr3_aa: CASSLGGAASYNEQFF
clone_size: -; v_call: TRBV5-1; d_call: TRBD1; j_call: TRBJ1-2; cdr3_nt: TGCGCCAGCAGCTTGGAAGAGGGGGCGAGCTACACCTTC; cdr3_aa: CASSLEEGASYTF
clone_size: -; v_call: TRBV18; d_call: -; j_call: TRBJ1-1; cdr3_nt: TGTGCCAGCTCAATACAGGGAAGGCTAGACACTGAAGCTTTCTTT; cdr3_aa: CASSIQGRLDTEAFF
clone_size: -; v_call: TRBV7-2; d_call: TRBD1; j_call: TRBJ1-2; cdr3_nt: TGTGCCAGCAGCTTACGCAGTCCGGGACAGGAGGGGCTTGGCTACACCTTC; cdr3_aa: CASSLRSPGQEGLGYTF
clone_size: -; v_call: TRBV6-5; d_call: -; j_call: TRBJ2-3; cdr3_nt: TGTGCCTCCAGGCCCCACAGAGGCACAGATACGCAGTATTTT; cdr3_aa: CASRPHRGTDTQYF
clone_size: -; v_call: TRBV27; d_call: TRBD1; j_call: TRBJ1-1; cdr3_nt: TGTGCCAGCTGGGACAGGGGGCTCGTAGCTTTCTTT; cdr3_aa: CASWDRGLVAFF
clone_size: -; v_call: TRBV19; d_call: -; j_call: TRBJ2-7; cdr3_nt: TGTGCCAGTAGTAGTGATTACAGGGAGGGTTGGAAGTACTTC; cdr3_aa: CASSSDYREGWKYF
clone_size: -; v_call: TRBV30; d_call: -; j_call: TRBJ2-5; cdr3_nt: TGTGCCTGGACCCAGGTCCAAGAGACCCAGTACTTC; cdr3_aa: CAWTQVQETQYF
clone_size: -; v_call: TRBV29-1; d_call: -; j_call: TRBJ1-2; cdr3_nt: TGCAGCGTCCGTTTTAGGATCGGGGATGGCTACACCTTC; cdr3_aa: CSVRFRIGDGYTF
clone_size: -; v_call: TRBV19; d_call: -; j_call: TRBJ2-6; cdr3_nt: TGTGCCAGTAGCCAGCAGCGAACTGGGGCCAACGTCCTGACTTTC; cdr3_aa: CASSQQRTGANVLTF
clone_size: -; v_call: TRBV7-9; d_call: TRBD1; j_call: TRBJ2-7; cdr3_nt: TGTGCCAGCAGCGAGAGGACAGGGGGGTACGAGCAGTACTTC; cdr3_aa: CASSERTGGYEQYF
clone_size: -; v_call: TRBV5-4; d_call: -; j_call: TRBJ1-2; cdr3_nt: TGTGCCAGCAGCTTGTATCGTATTGACTATGGCTACACCTTC; cdr3_aa: CASSLYRIDYGYTF
clone_size: -; v_call: TRBV5-6; d_call: -; j_call: TRBJ1-2; cdr3_nt: TGTGCCAGCAGCTTGGAGCTCCCTTATGGCTACACCTTC; cdr3_aa: CASSLELPYGYTF
clone_size: -; v_call: TRBV6-6; d_call: -; j_call: TRBJ1-1; cdr3_nt: TGTGCCAGCAGTTATGGGGAGAAGGGGGCTGAAGCTTTCTTT; cdr3_aa: CASSYGEKGAEAFF
clone_size: -; v_call: TRBV6-5; d_call: -; j_call: TRBJ2-5; cdr3_nt: TGTGCCAGCAGTTACTCGGCGGGGGCGAGGCGAGAGACCCAGTACTTC; cdr3_aa: CASSYSAGARRETQYF
clone_size: once; v_call: TRBV6-4; d_call: -; j_call: TRBJ2-3; cdr3_nt: TGTGCCAGCAGTGAAGGGGGGGGCACAGATACGCAGTATTTT; cdr3_aa: CASSEGGGTDTQYF
clone_size: -; v_call: TRBV7-3; d_call: TRBD1; j_call: TRBJ2-7; cdr3_nt: TGTTCCAGCAGCTTAATGACAGGGGCGAATTACGAGCAGTACTTC; cdr3_aa: CSSSLMTGANYEQYF
clone_size: once; v_call: TRBV2; d_call: -; j_call: TRBJ1-5; cdr3_nt: TGTGCCAGCAGCGTCCCCCGCGCAGGGTTTGGCAATCAGCCCCAGCATTTT; cdr3_aa: CASSVPRAGFGNQPQHF
clone_size: -; v_call: TRBV7-8; d_call: -; j_call: TRBJ1-1; cdr3_nt: TGTGCCAGCAGCTCCCGGGTGACCGGGGTGGCAAACACTGAAGCTTTCTTT; cdr3_aa: CASSSRVTGVANTEAFF
clone_size: -; v_call: TRBV6-1; d_call: -; j_call: TRBJ1-6; cdr3_nt: TGTGCCAGCAGTGAAATAGCGTTGGGCTATAATTCACCCCTCCACTTT; cdr3_aa: CASSEIALGYNSPLHF
clone_size: -; v_call: TRBV10-3; d_call: TRBD1; j_call: TRBJ2-7; cdr3_nt: TGTGCCATCAGAACGGACAGGGGGACGTCCTACGAGCAGTACTTC; cdr3_aa: CAIRTDRGTSYEQYF
clone_size: many; v_call: TRBV30; d_call: -; j_call: TRBJ1-1; cdr3_nt: TGTGCCTGGAGTGTACTCCAGGGAGGTAGTGAAGCTTTCTTT; cdr3_aa: CAWSVLQGGSEAFF
clone_size: -; v_call: TRBV9; d_call: TRBD1; j_call: TRBJ2-7; cdr3_nt: TGTGCCAGCAGCGTATCGAGGGACAGGACCTACGAGCAGTACTTC; cdr3_aa: CASSVSRDRTYEQYF
clone_size: -; v_call: TRBV7-2; d_call: -; j_call: TRBJ2-7; cdr3_nt: TGTGCCAGCAGCGCAGCTTACGGGAAGATCTACGAGCAGTACTTC; cdr3_aa: CASSAAYGKIYEQYF
clone_size: -; v_call: TRBV2; d_call: -; j_call: TRBJ2-7; cdr3_nt: TGTGCCAGTTTTAGGCGCGGGACCGAGCAGTACTTC; cdr3_aa: CASFRRGTEQYF
clone_size: -; v_call: TRBV6-1; d_call: -; j_call: TRBJ1-5; cdr3_nt: TGTGCCAGCAGTGACCAGGGGCATCAGCCCCAGCATTTT; cdr3_aa: CASSDQGHQPQHF
clone_size: -; v_call: TRBV5-1; d_call: TRBD1; j_call: TRBJ2-5; cdr3_nt: TGCGCCAGCAGCGACTCGACAGGGGGCGTCCAAGAGACCCAGTACTTC; cdr3_aa: CASSDSTGGVQETQYF
clone_size: -; v_call: TRBV7-3; d_call: -; j_call: TRBJ2-7; cdr3_nt: TGTGCCAGCAGCTCGAATCTGGGGCCCTACGAGCAGTACTTC; cdr3_aa: CASSSNLGPYEQYF
clone_size: -; v_call: TRBV5-6; d_call: -; j_call: TRBJ1-2; cdr3_nt: TGTGCCAGCAGCTTGCACCCAGGGACTAGCTATGGCTACACCTTC; cdr3_aa: CASSLHPGTSYGYTF
clone_size: -; v_call: TRBV6-5; d_call: -; j_call: TRBJ1-1; cdr3_nt: TGTGCCAGCAGTTACTCAGGGACAATGAACACTGAAGCTTTCTTT; cdr3_aa: CASSYSGTMNTEAFF
clone_size: -; v_call: TRBV7-9; d_call: -; j_call: TRBJ2-7; cdr3_nt: TGTGCCAGCAGCCCCCCTTTGTCCGGGATCTACGAGCAGTACTTC; cdr3_aa: CASSPPLSGIYEQYF
clone_size: few; v_call: TRBV2; d_call: TRBD2; j_call: TRBJ2-3; cdr3_nt: TGTGCCAGCAGTCCACCACTAGCGGGGAGCACAGATACGCAGTATTTT; cdr3_aa: CASSPPLAGSTDTQYF
clone_size: -; v_call: TRBV7-9; d_call: -; j_call: TRBJ1-2; cdr3_nt: TGTGCCAGCAGCTTAACAGGGAAGCATGGCTACACCTTC; cdr3_aa: CASSLTGKHGYTF
clone_size: -; v_call: TRBV7-9; d_call: -; j_call: TRBJ2-7; cdr3_nt: TGTGCCAGCAGCTCGGAGCAGGGTTTCAGCGACGAGCAGTACTTC; cdr3_aa: CASSSEQGFSDEQYF